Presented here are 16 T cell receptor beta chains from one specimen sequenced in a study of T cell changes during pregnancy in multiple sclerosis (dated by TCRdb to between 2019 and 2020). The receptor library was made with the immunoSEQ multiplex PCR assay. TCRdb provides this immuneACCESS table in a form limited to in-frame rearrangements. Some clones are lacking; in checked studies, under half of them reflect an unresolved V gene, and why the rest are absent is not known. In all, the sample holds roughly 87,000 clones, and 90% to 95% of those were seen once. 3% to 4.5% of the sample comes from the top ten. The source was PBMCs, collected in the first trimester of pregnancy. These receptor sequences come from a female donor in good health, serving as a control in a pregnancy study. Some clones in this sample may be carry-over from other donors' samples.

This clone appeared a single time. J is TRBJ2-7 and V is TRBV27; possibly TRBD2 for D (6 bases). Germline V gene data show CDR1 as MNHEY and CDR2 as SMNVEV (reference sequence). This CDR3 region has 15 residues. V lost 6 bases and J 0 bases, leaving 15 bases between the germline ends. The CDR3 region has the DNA TGTGCCAGCAGCTGGGCCGGGAGAGGCTCCTACGAGCAGTACTTC. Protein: CASSWAGRGSYEQYF.

The CDR3 sequence: CASSLPTRGLRTYEQYF. The CDR3 DNA reads as TGTGCCAGCAGCTTACCCACAAGGGGCCTTAGAACCTACGAGCAGTACTTC. The J gene is TRBJ2-7, the V gene TRBV7-2; TRBD1 might be the D (5 bases). V shed 2 bases and J shed 2 bases, with 19 bases lying between them. The germline V gene encodes CDR1 SGHTA and CDR2 FQGNSA. CDR3 length: 17 residues.

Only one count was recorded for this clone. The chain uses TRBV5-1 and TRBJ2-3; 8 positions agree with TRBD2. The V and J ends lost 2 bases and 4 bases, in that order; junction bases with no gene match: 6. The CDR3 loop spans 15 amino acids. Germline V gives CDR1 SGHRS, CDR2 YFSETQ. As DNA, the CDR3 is TGCGCCAGCAGCTTCGGTAGCGGGATTGCAGATACGCAGTATTTT. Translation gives CASSFGSGIADTQYF.

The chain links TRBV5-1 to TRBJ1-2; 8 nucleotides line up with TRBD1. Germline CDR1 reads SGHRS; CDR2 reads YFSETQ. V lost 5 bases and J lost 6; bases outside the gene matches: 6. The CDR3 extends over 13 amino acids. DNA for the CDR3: TGCGCCAGCAGACGGACAGGGATGGATGGCTACACCTTC. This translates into CASRRTGMDGYTF.

As DNA, the CDR3 is TGTGCCAGCAGTGAATTGGGGAGTACCTACGAGCAGTACTTC. Its translation is CASSELGSTYEQYF. The genes are TRBV25-1 and TRBJ2-7; D is perhaps TRBD2 (5 bases). CDR1 is MGHDK and CDR2 is SYGVNS in the germline V gene. The CDR3 contains 14 residues. Between the trimmed V and J ends, which lost 1 base and 2 bases, there was a span of 9 bases.

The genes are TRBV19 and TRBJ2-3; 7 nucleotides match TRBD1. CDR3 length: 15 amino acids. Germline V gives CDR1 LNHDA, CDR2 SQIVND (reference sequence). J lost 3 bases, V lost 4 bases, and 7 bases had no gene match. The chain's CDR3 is CASSTDIRGTDTQYF. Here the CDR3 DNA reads TGTGCCAGTAGTACCGACATCAGGGGGACAGATACGCAGTATTTT.

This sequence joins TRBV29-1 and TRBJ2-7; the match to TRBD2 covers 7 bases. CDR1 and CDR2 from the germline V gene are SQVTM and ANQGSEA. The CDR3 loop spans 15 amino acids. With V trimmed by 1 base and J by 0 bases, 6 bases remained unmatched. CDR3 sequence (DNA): TGCAGCGTTGAAGCTCTTCGCGGGAGCTCCTACGAGCAGTACTTC. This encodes CSVEALRGSSYEQYF.

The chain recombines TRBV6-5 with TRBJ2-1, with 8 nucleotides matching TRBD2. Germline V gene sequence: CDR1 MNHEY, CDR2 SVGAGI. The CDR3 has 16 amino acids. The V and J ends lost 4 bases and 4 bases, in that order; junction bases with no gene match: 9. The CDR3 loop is CASSFATSGLYNEQFF. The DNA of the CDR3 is TGTGCCAGCAGTTTCGCTACTAGCGGCCTATACAATGAGCAGTTCTTC.

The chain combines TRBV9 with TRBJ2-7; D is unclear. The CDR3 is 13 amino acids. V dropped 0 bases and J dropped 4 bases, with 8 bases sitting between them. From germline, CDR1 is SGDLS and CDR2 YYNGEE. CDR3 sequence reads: CASSVANGYEQYF. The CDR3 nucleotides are TGTGCCAGCAGCGTAGCTAACGGGTACGAGCAGTACTTC.

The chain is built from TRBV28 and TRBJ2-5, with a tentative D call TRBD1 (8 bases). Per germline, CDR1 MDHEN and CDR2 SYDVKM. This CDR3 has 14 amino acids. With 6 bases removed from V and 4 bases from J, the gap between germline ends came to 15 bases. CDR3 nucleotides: TGTGCCAGCAGCAGTACAGGGGGGGTAGAGACCCAGTACTTC. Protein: CASSSTGGVETQYF.

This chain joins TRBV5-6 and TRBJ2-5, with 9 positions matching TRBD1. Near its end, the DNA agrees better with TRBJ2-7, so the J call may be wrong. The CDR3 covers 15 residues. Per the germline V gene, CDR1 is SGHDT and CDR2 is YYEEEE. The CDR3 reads CASSGAGQGLYEQYF. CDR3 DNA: TGTGCCAGCAGCGGAGCGGGACAGGGTTTATACGAGCAGTACTTC.

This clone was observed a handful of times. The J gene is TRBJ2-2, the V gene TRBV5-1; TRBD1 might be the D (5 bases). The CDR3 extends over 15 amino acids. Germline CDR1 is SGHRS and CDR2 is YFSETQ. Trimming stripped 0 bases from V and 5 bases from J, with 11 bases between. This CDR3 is CASSLVQGNTGELFF. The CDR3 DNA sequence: TGCGCCAGCAGCTTGGTCCAGGGAAATACCGGGGAGCTGTTTTTT. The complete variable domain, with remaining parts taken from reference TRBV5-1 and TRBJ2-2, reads KAGVTQTPRYLIKTRGQQVTLSCSPISGHRSVSWYQQTPGQGLQFLFEYFSETQRNKGNFPGRFSGRQFSNSRSEMNVSTLELGDSALYLCASSLVQGNTGELFFGEGSRLTVL.

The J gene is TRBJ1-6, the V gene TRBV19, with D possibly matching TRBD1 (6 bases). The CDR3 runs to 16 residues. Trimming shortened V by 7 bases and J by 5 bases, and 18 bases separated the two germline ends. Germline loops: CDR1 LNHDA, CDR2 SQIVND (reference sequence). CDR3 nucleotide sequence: TGTGCCAGTACCTTACAGGGTGCGGGTAATAATTCACCCCTCCACTTT. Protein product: CASTLQGAGNNSPLHF.

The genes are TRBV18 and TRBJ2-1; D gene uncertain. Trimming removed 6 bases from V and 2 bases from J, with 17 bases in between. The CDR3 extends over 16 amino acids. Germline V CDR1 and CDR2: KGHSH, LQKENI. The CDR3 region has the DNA TGTGCCAGCTCCCCTGTCGGCAGGATCGCCTACAATGAGCAGTTCTTC. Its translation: CASSPVGRIAYNEQFF. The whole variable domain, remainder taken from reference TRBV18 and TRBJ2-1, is NAGVMQNPRHLVRRRGQEARLRCSPMKGHSHVYWYRQLPEEGLKFMVYLQKENIIDESGMPKERFSAEFPKEGPSILRIQQVVRGDSAAYFCASSPVGRIAYNEQFFGPGTRLTVL.

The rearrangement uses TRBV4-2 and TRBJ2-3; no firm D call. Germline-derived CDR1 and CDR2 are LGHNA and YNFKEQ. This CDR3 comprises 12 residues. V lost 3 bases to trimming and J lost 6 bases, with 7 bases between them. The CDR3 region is CASSHPTDTQYF. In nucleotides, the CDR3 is TGTGCCAGCAGCCACCCTACGGATACGCAGTATTTT.

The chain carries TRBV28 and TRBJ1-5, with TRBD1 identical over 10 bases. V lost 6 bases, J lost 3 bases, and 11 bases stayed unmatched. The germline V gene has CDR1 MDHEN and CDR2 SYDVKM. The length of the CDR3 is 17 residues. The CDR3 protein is CASRRYRDRGFNQPQHF. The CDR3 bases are TGTGCCAGCAGGCGCTATAGGGACAGGGGCTTCAATCAGCCCCAGCATTTT.